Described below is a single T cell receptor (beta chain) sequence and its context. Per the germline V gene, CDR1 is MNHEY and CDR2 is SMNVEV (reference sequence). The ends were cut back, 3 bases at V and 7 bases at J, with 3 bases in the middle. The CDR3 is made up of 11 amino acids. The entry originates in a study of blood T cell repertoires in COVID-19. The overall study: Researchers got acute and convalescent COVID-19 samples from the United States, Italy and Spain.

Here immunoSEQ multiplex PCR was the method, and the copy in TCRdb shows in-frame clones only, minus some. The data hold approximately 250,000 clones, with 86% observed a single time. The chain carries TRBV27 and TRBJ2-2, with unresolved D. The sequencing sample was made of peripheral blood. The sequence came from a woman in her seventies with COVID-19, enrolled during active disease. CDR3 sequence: CASSFGGELFF. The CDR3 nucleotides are TGTGCCAGCAGTTTCGGCGGGGAGCTGTTTTTT.